Below are 2 T cell receptor beta chains sequenced from a single sample in a study of blood T cell repertoires in COVID-19 (dated by TCRdb to the early 2020s). The library came from the immunoSEQ multiplex PCR assay. Here the immuneACCESS table is served through TCRdb, limited to in-frame sequences with V and J called. Missing clones are a known gap in these copies; in checked studies unresolved V genes cover under half, and the rest lacks a known reason. The sample contains about 330,000 clones, roughly 90% of them found a single time. Approximately 6.5% of the sample is held by the ten biggest clonotypes. The sample comprised peripheral blood. The receptors derive from a man aged 18 to 30 who had recovered from COVID-19.

This clone showed up many times. V usage is TRBV11-3 and J usage is TRBJ2-1, with D possibly being TRBD2 (5 bases). Trimming took 5 bases from V and 4 from J, leaving 9 bases between them. Germline assignment: CDR1 SGHNT and CDR2 YENEEA. There are 13 residues in the CDR3. CDR3 sequence (DNA): TGTGCCAGCAGCCTCGACTATTACAATGAGCAGTTCTTC. Translated: CASSLDYYNEQFF.

The V and J genes are TRBV9 and TRBJ2-1, with 8 nucleotides matching TRBD2. J was trimmed by 0 bases and V by 0 bases; bases with no gene match: 8. The CDR3 totals 18 residues. Looked up from germline, CDR1 is SGDLS and CDR2 is YYNGEE. CDR3 DNA sequence: TGTGCCAGCAGCGTAGAGGGTAGCGGGATCAGCTCCTACAATGAGCAGTTCTTC. This codes for CASSVEGSGISSYNEQFF.